This T cell receptor beta chain was profiled in a study of T cell repertoires in cytomegalovirus infection. Across the whole study: Evidence of both CMV infection and a matching HLA type came from public TCR beta signatures.

TCRdb redid the calling of the reads with MiXCR, one entry per CDR3 protein. The sample yields fewer than 250,000 distinct CDR3 sequences, over 20% seen once. To note about this clonotype: Its specificity is not known.

General study results and limits: The ex vivo response showed dominance by HLA-C-restricted CMV-specific TCR beta clonotypes. Cumulative public TCR beta family frequency identified carriers of CMV plus the relevant HLA.

The sequenced material came from CD8+ T cells from PBMCs. The sequence was obtained from a human donor in good health (CMV status not recorded). Some clones in this sample may be carry-over from other donors' samples.

The CDR3 sequence is CATSDFSGEQFF. CDR3 DNA sequence: TGTGCCACCAGTGATTTTTCCGGTGAGCAGTTCTTC. The V gene is TRBV24-1, the J gene TRBJ2-1; D call uncertain. The CDR3 is made up of 12 amino acids. Trimming pared 1 base from V and 9 bases from J, leaving 6 bases between. Germline-derived CDR1 and CDR2 are KGHDR and SFDVKD.